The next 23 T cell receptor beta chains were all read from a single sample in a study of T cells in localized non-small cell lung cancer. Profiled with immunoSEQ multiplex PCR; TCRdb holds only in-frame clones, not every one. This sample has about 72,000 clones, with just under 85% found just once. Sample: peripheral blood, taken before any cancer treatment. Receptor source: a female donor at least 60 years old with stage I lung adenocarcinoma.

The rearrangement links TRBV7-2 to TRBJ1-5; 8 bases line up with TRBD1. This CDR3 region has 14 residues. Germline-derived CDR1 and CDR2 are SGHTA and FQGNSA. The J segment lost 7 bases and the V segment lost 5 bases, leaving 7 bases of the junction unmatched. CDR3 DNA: TGTGCCAGCAGCCCTAGACAGGGGAGGCAGCCCCAGCATTTT. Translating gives CASSPRQGRQPQHF.

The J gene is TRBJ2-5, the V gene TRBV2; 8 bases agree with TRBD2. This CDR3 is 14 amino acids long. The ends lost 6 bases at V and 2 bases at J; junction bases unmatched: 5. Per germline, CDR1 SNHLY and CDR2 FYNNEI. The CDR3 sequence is CASSRLAPQETQYF. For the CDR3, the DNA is TGTGCCAGCAGCCGACTAGCGCCGCAAGAGACCCAGTACTTC.

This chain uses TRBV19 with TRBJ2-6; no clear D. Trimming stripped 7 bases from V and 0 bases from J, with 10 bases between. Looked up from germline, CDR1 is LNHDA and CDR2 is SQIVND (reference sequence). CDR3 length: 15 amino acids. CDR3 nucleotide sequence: TGTGCCAGTACCCGACGGAGCTCTGGGGCCAACGTCCTGACTTTC. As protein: CASTRRSSGANVLTF.

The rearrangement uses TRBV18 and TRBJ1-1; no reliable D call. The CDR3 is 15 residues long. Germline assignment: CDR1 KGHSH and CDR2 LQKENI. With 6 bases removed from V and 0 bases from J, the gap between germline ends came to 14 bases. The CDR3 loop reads CASSREQQMNTEAFF. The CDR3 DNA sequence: TGTGCCAGCTCCCGTGAGCAGCAAATGAACACTGAAGCTTTCTTT.

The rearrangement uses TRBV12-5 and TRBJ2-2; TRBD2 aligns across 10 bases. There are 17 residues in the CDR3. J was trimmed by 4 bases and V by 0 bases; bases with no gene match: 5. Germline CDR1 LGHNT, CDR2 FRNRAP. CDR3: CASGLVAGGLGTGELFF. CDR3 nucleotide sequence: TGTGCTAGTGGTTTGGTAGCGGGGGGGCTTGGCACCGGGGAGCTGTTTTTT.

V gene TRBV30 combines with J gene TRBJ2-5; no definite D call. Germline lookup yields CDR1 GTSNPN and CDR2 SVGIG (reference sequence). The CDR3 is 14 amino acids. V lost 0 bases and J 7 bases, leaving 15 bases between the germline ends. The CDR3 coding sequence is TGTGCCTGGAGTGTTACGCCGGACGTCGGGACCCAGTACTTC. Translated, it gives CAWSVTPDVGTQYF.

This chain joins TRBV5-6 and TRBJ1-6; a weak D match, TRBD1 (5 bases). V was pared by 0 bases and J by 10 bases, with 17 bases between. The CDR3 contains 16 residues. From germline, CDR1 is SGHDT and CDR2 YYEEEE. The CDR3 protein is CASSLDRALRGSPLHF. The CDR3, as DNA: TGTGCCAGCAGCTTGGACCGGGCCCTTAGGGGATCACCCCTCCACTTT.

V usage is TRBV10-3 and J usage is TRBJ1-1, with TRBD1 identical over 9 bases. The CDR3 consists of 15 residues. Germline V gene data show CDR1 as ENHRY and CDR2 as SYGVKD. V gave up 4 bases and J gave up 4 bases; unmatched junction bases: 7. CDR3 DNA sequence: TGTGCCATCAGTGGACCCGACAGGGGGGTCACTGAAGCTTTCTTT. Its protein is CAISGPDRGVTEAFF.

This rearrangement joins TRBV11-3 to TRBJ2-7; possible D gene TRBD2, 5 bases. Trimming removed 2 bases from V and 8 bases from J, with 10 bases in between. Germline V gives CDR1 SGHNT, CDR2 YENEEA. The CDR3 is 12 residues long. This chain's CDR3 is CASSLNTRKQYF. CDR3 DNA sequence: TGTGCCAGCAGCTTAAATACTAGGAAGCAGTACTTC.

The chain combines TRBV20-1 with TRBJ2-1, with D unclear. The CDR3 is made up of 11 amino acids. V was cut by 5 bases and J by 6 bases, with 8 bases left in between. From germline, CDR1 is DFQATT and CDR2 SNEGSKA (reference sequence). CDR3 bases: TGCAGTGCTTATCCAAGCAATGAGCAGTTCTTC. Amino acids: CSAYPSNEQFF.

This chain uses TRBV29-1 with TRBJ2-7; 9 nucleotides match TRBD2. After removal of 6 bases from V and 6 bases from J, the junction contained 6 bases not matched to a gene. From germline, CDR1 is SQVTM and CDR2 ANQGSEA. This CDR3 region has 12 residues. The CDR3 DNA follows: TGCAGCGTCTCTAGCGGGAAGCTCGAGCAGTACTTC. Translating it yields CSVSSGKLEQYF.

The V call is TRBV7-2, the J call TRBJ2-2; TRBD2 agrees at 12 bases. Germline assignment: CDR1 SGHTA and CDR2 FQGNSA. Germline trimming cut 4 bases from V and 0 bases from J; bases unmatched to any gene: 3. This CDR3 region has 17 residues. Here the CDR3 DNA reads TGTGCCAGCAGCTACGGACTAGCGGGGTCGAACACCGGGGAGCTGTTTTTT. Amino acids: CASSYGLAGSNTGELFF.

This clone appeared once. The CDR3 reads CASSLEGRGNQPQHF. CDR3 sequence (DNA): TGTGCCAGCAGCTTAGAGGGTAGGGGCAATCAGCCCCAGCATTTT. The chain uses TRBV7-8 and TRBJ1-5; D is ambiguous. Deletions cut 1 base from V and 2 bases from J, with 9 bases between. Germline V gene data show CDR1 as SGHVS and CDR2 as FQNEAQ. The CDR3 length is 15 residues.

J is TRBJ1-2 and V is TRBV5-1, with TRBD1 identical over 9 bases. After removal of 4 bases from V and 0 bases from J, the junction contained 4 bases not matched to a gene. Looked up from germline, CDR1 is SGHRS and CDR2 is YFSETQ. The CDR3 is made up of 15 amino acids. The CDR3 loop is CASSQGTGSNYGYTF. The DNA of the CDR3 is TGCGCCAGCAGCCAAGGGACAGGGTCTAACTATGGCTACACCTTC.

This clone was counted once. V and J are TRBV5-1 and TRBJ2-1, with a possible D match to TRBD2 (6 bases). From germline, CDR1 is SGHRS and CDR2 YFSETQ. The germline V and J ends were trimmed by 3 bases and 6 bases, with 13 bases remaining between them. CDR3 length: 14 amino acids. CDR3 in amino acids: CASSSPGLFNEQFF. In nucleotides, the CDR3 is TGCGCCAGCAGCTCACCGGGACTTTTCAATGAGCAGTTCTTC.

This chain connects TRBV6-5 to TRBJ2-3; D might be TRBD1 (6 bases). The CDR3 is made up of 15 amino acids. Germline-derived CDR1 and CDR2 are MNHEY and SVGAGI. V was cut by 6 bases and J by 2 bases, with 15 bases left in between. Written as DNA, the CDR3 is TGTGCCAGCAGCAGAGGGACACTACCCACAGATACGCAGTATTTT. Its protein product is CASSRGTLPTDTQYF.

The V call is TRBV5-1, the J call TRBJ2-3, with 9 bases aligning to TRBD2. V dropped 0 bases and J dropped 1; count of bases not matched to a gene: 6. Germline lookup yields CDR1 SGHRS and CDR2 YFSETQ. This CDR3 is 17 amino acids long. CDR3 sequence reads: CASSLGASSGGTDTQYF. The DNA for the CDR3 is TGCGCCAGCAGCTTGGGGGCTTCTAGCGGGGGCACAGATACGCAGTATTTT.

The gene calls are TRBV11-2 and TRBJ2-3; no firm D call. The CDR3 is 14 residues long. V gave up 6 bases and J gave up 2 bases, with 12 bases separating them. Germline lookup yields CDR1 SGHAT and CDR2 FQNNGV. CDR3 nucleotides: TGTGCCAGCAGTCAAAAGACGGCCACAGATACGCAGTATTTT. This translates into CASSQKTATDTQYF.

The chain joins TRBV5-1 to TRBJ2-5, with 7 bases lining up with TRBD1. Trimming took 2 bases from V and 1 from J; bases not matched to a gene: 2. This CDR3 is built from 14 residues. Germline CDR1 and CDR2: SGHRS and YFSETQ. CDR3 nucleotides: TGCGCCAGCAGCTTAGGGACAGCCCAAGAGACCCAGTACTTC. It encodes CASSLGTAQETQYF.

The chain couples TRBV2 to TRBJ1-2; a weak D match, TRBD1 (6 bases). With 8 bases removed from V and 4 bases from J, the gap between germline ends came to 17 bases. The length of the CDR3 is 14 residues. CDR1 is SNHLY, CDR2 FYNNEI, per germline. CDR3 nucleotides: TGTGCCAGCTCCCCGGACAGCAGCTTCTATGGCTACACCTTC. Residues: CASSPDSSFYGYTF.

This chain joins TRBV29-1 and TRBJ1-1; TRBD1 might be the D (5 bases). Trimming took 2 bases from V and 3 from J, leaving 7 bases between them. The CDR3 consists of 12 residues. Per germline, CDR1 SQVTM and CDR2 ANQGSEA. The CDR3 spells CSVEPGDTEAFF. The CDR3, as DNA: TGCAGCGTTGAACCGGGGGACACTGAAGCTTTCTTT.

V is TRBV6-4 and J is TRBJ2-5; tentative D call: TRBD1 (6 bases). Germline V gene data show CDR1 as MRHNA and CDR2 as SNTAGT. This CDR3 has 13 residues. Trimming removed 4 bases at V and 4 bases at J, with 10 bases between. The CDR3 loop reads CASSGQGGETQYF. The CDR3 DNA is TGTGCCAGCAGTGGGCAAGGGGGAGAGACCCAGTACTTC.

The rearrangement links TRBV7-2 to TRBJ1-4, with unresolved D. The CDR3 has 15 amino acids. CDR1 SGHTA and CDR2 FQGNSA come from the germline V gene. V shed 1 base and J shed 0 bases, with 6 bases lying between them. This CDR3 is CASSLVSATNEKLFF. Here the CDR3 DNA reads TGTGCCAGCAGCTTAGTGAGCGCAACTAATGAAAAACTGTTTTTT.